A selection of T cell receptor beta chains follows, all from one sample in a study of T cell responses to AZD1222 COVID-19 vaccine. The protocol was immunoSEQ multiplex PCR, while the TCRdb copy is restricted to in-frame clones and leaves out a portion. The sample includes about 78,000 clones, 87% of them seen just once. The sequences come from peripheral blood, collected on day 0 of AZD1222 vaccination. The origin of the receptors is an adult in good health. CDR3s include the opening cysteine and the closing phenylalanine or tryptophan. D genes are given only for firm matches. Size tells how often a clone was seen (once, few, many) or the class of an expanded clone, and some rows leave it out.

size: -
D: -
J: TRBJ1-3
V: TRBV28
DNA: TGTGCCAGCAGTCAGATAAACACCATATATTTT
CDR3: CASSQINTIYF

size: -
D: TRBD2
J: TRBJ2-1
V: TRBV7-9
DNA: TGTGCCAGCAGCTTAGCCGGGAGGGAGGGAAATGAGCAGTTCTTC
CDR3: CASSLAGREGNEQFF

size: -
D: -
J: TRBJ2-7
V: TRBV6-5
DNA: TGTGCCAGCACGTCGGGACTCCCTTTCTCCTACGAGCAGTACTTC
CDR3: CASTSGLPFSYEQYF

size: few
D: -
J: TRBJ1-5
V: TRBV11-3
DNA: TGTGCCAGCAGCTTAGGCTCGGGGCCCCAGCATTTT
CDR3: CASSLGSGPQHF

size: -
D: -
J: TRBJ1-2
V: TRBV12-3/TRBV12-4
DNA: TGTGCGAGCCAGGGCAGAGGAAACTATGGCTACACCTTC
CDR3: CASQGRGNYGYTF

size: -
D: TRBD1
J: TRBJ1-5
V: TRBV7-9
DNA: TGTGCCAGCAGAGGGGGAGAAGGGGGCGATCAGCCCCAGCATTTT
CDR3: CASRGGEGGDQPQHF

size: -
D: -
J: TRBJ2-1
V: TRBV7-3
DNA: TGTGCCAGCAGCTTAGCGGGACGGGAATACAATGAGCAGTTCTTC
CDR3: CASSLAGREYNEQFF

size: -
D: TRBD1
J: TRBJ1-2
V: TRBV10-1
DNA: TGCGCCAGCAACTCCCCCGGGACAGGGTCGCCAGCCAGGGGCTACACCTTC
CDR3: CASNSPGTGSPARGYTF

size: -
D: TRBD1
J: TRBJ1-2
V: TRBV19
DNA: TGTGCCAGTAGGCCTGGGGACAGGGATCGGCTTAACTATGGCTACACCTTC
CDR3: CASRPGDRDRLNYGYTF

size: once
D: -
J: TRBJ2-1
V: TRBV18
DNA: TGTGCCAGCTCGCCCCTGACTAGTGGTATAGACAATGAGCAGTTCTTC
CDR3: CASSPLTSGIDNEQFF

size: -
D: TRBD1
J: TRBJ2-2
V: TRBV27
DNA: TGTGCCAGCAGTATATCACAGGGGGTCGGCACCGGGGAGCTGTTTTTT
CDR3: CASSISQGVGTGELFF

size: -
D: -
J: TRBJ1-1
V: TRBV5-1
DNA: TGCGCCAGCACTCTAGGTTGGGGGGACACTGAAGCTTTCTTT
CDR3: CASTLGWGDTEAFF

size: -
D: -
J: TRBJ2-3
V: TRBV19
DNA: TGTGCCAGTAGTATAGTTCCTGGGGTAGGCCGCGGTGGGGTGCAGTATTTT
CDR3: CASSIVPGVGRGGVQYF

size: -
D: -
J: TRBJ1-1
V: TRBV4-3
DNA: TGCGCCAGCAGCCAAGAACGGGACGCTGAAGCTTTCTTT
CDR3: CASSQERDAEAFF

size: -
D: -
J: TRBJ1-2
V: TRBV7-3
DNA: TGTGCCAGCAGTTCCCCGGGGGGATGGGGCTACACCTTC
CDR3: CASSSPGGWGYTF

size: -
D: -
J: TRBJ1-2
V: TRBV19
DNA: TGTGCCAGTAGTTTTAACAGCGCTAACTATGGCTACACCTTC
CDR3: CASSFNSANYGYTF

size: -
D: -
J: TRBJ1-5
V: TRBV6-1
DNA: TGTGCCAGCAGTGAAGGCCCCCGGCCCCAGCATTTT
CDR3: CASSEGPRPQHF

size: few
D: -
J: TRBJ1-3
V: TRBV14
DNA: TGTGCCAGCAGCCAAAACCTCCGTGGGGTAAACACCATATATTTT
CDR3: CASSQNLRGVNTIYF

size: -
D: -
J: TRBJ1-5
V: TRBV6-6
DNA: TGTGCCAGCAGTCCCCGTGAGGGGCAAGAACAGCCCCAGCATTTT
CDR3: CASSPREGQEQPQHF

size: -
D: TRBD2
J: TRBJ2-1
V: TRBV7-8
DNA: TGTGCCAGCAGCTTTCTAGCGGGAGGCGAAGGGAATGAGCAGTTCTTC
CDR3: CASSFLAGGEGNEQFF

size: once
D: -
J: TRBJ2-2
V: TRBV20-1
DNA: TGCAGTGCTAGTTTGCCGGGGAACACCGGGGAGCTGTTTTTT
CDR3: CSASLPGNTGELFF

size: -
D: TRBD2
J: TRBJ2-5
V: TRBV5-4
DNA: TGTGCCAGCAGCTCGACTAGCGGGACCCAAGAGACCCAGTACTTC
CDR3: CASSSTSGTQETQYF

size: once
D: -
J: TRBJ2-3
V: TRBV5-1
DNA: TGCGCCAGCAGCTTGGGTGGGAGACCTAGCACAGATACGCAGTATTTT
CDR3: CASSLGGRPSTDTQYF

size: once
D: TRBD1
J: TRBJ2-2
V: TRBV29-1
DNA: TGCAGCGTCTACGGACAGGGGGATACCGGGGAGCTGTTTTTT
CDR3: CSVYGQGDTGELFF

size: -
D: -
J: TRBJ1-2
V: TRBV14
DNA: TGTGCCAGCAGCCCCGGGACGGACTATGGCTACACCTTC
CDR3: CASSPGTDYGYTF

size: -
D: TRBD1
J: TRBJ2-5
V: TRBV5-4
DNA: TGTGCCAGCAGCCAGACAGGGGGCCCCGTGGAGACCCAGTACTTC
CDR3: CASSQTGGPVETQYF

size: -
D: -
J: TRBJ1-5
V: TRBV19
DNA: TGTGCCAGTACCCGGGGACCTAGCAATCAGCCCCAGCATTTT
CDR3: CASTRGPSNQPQHF

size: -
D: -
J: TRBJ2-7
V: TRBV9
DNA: TGTGCCAGCACGGTAGGCCCTAGCTCCTACGAGCAGTACTTC
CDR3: CASTVGPSSYEQYF

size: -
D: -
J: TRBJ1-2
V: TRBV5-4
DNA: TGTGCCAGCAGCTTCGGACAATCCTATGGCTACACCTTC
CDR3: CASSFGQSYGYTF

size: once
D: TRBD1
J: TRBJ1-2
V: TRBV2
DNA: TGTGCCAGCAGTCCAACAGGGGGTCAGGGCTACACCTTC
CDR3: CASSPTGGQGYTF

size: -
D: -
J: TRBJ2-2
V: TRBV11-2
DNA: TGTGCCAGCAGCCAAAACACCGGGGAGCTGTTTTTT
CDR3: CASSQNTGELFF

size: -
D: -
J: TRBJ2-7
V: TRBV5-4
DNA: TGTGCCAGCAGCTCCGACCCAAGCGGAACAGGCTACGAGCAGTACTTC
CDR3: CASSSDPSGTGYEQYF

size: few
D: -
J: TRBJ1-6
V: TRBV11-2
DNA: TGTGCCAGCAGCTTCTCCGGGGATAATTCACCCCTCCACTTT
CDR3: CASSFSGDNSPLHF

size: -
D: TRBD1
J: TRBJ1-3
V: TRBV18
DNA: TGTGCCAGCTCACCACCCGGGACAGTGGGAAACACCATATATTTT
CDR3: CASSPPGTVGNTIYF

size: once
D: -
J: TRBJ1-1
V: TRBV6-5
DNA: TGTGCCAGCAGTTACTCGTATCGGTCAGCCACTGAAGCTTTCTTT
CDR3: CASSYSYRSATEAFF

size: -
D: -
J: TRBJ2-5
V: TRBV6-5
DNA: TGTGCCAGCAGTTACGGGAGCCAAGAGACCCAGTACTTC
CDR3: CASSYGSQETQYF

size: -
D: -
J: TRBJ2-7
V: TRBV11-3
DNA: TGTGCCAGCAGCTACCACGCAGTCTACGAGCAGTACTTC
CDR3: CASSYHAVYEQYF

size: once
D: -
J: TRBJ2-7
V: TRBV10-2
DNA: TGCGCCAGTACCGGGACCCCTCGCTACGAGCAGTACTTC
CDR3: CASTGTPRYEQYF

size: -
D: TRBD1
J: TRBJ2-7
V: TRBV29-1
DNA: TGCAGCGTTGAAGGAAGGGGGCCTCATGCCAATACCCGAGTCCGCCAGCAGTACTTC
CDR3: CSVEGRGPHANTRVRQQYF

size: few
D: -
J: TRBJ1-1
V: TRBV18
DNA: TGTGCCAGCTCACCAACGGGGGCTAACACTGAAGCTTTCTTT
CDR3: CASSPTGANTEAFF

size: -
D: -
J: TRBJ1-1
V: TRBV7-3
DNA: TGTGCCAGCTCCGAAGGGGTACACAACACTGAAGCTTTCTTT
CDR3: CASSEGVHNTEAFF

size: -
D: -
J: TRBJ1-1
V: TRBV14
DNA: TGTGCCAGCAGCCCAGGGACTGAAGCTTTCTTT
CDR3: CASSPGTEAFF

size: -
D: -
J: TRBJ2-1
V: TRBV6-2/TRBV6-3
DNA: TGTGCCAGCAGTTCACAACTAGAGCCCAATGAGCAGTTCTTC
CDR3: CASSSQLEPNEQFF

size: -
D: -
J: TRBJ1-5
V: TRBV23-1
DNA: TGCGCCAGCAGTCACCTCCGAGACAGGTATAGCAATCAGCCCCAGCATTTT
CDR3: CASSHLRDRYSNQPQHF

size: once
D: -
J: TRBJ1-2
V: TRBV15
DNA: TGTGCCACCAGCAGGGGGGGAGGGTATGGCTACACCTTC
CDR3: CATSRGGGYGYTF

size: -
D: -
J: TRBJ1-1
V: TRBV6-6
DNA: TGTGCCAGCAGCCCAGGGTACTCGAACACTGAAGCTTTCTTT
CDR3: CASSPGYSNTEAFF

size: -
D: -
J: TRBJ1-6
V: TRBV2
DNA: TGTGCCAGCAGTGATTGGCAGTTACGCAATTCACCCCTCCACTTT
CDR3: CASSDWQLRNSPLHF

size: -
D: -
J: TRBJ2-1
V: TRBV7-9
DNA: TGTGCCAGCAGCTTCGGGCCTTCGGATGAGCAGTTCTTC
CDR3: CASSFGPSDEQFF

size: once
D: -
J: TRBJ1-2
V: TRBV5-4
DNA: TGTGCCAGCAGCCCGGCGAGAACAAATGGCTACACCTTC
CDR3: CASSPARTNGYTF

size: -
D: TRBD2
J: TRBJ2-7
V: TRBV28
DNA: TGTGCCAGCAGTCCTTTAGCGGGAGTGTCTAAGCAGTACTTC
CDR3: CASSPLAGVSKQYF

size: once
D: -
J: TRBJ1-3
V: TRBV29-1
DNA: TGCAGCGCCTTGTGGAGGGCTAACACCATATATTTT
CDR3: CSALWRANTIYF

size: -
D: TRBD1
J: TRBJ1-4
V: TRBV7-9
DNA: TGTGCCAGCGCGATGACAGGGGCTTATGGTGAAAAACTGTTTTTT
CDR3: CASAMTGAYGEKLFF

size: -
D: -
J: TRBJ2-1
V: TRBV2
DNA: TGTGCCAGCAGTGAAGCGCTCAATGAGCAGTTCTTC
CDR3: CASSEALNEQFF